One and the same sample provided the 7 T cell receptor beta chains below, sequenced in a study of T-cell reconstitution after alpha-beta-depleted transplantation in children. Molecular barcoding with unique molecular identifiers was used for the TCRbeta library. MiXCR, applied by TCRdb to the PCR reads, yields one record per CDR3 protein. The sample has about 580,000 distinct CDR3 sequences, more than 20% seen once. Sequenced material: PBMCs, mostly from graft donor cells, taken 360 days after TCRalphabeta/CD19-depleted stem cell transplant. The receptors originated from a boy in the first two years of life who had a stem cell transplant for acute myeloid leukemia, so the T cells may come from the graft donor.

The chain recombines TRBV4-3 with TRBJ1-1, with 8 bases lining up with TRBD1. CDR1 and CDR2 from the germline V gene are LGHNA and YSLEER. The CDR3 sequence is 17 residues long. The ends lost 0 bases at V and 4 bases at J; junction bases unmatched: 10. As DNA, the CDR3 is TGCGCCAGCAGCCAAGATAGGGCAGGGGGCGAGGGCACTGAAGCTTTCTTT. Translating gives CASSQDRAGGEGTEAFF.

This chain joins TRBV12-3 or TRBV12-4 and TRBJ2-3; 7 nucleotides align to TRBD2. Trimming took 6 bases from V and 4 from J; bases not matched to a gene: 13. CDR3 length: 16 residues. CDR3 bases: TGTGCCAGCAGCAACGGGCGCGGGGGACCGGCAGATACGCAGTATTTT. Translation gives CASSNGRGGPADTQYF.

This chain uses TRBV29-1 with TRBJ2-7; D is uncertain. This CDR3 region has 11 residues. CDR1 and CDR2 (germline): SQVTM, ANQGSEA. In nucleotides, the CDR3 is TGCACCCCCCGATTGGTATACGAGCAGTACGTC. As protein: CTPRLVYEQYV.

Many counts were recorded for this clonotype. The chain links TRBV7-9 to TRBJ2-7; 7 bases line up with TRBD1. Germline lookup yields CDR1 SEHNR and CDR2 FQNEAQ (reference sequence). The V and J ends lost 5 bases and 4 bases, in that order; junction bases with no gene match: 5. The CDR3 covers 13 residues. The CDR3 DNA follows: TGTGCCAGCAGCCAAACAGGGGTTTACGAGCAGTACTTC. Protein: CASSQTGVYEQYF.

V is TRBV4-3 and J is TRBJ2-7; D may be TRBD1 (5 bases). In germline, CDR1 is LGHNA, CDR2 YSLEER. This CDR3 has 15 amino acids. V was pared by 0 bases and J by 0 bases, with 9 bases between. CDR3 DNA sequence: TGCGCCAGCAGCCAAGATCGGACAAGCTCCTACGAGCAGTACTTC. Protein sequence: CASSQDRTSSYEQYF.

This clonotype turned up a few times. The chain couples TRBV7-2 to TRBJ2-3; 8 bases are a match to TRBD2. The CDR3 is 17 amino acids. The ends lost 5 bases at V and 0 bases at J; junction bases unmatched: 10. Germline lookup yields CDR1 SGHTA and CDR2 FQGNSA. The CDR3 nucleotides are TGTGCCAGCAGCAAAGACGGCGGGGGGACTAGCACAGATACGCAGTATTTT. This encodes CASSKDGGGTSTDTQYF.

This clonotype was detected a few times. The chain carries TRBV20-1 and TRBJ2-1; maybe TRBD2 (6 bases). V lost 0 bases and J 6 bases, leaving 15 bases between the germline ends. The CDR3 loop spans 15 amino acids. Germline CDR1 reads DFQATT; CDR2 reads SNEGSKA (reference sequence). CDR3 protein: CSARDGDSGVNEQFF. The CDR3 nucleotides are TGCAGTGCTAGAGATGGGGACTCAGGCGTCAATGAGCAGTTCTTC.